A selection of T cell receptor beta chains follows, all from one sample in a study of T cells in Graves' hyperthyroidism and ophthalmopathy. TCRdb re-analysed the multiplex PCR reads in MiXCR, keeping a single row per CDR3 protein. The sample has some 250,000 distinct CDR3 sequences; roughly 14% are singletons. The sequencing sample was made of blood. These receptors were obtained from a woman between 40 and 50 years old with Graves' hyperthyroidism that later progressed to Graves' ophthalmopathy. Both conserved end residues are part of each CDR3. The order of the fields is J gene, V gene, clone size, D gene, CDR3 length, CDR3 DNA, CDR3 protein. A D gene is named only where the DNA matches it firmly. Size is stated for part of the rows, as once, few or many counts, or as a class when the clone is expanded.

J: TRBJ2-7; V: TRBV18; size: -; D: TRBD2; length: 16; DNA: TGTGCCAGCTCACCGGGACTAGCGTCTAGCTCCTACGAGCAGTACTTC; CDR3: CASSPGLASSSYEQYF
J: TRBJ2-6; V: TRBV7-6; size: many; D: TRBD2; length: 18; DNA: TGTGCCAGCAGCTTAAGCGGGACGGCCTTCTCTGGGGCCAACGTCCTGACTTTC; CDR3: CASSLSGTAFSGANVLTF
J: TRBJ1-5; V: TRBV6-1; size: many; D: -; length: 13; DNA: TGTGCCAGCAGCGGGAGCTTTGATCAGCCCCAGCATTTT; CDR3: CASSGSFDQPQHF
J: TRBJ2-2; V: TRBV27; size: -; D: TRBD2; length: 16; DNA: TGTGCCAGCAGCCTCGGACTAGCGAGGGTAACCGGGGAGCTGTTTTTT; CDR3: CASSLGLARVTGELFF
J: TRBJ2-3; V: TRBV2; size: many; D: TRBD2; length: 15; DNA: TGTGCCAGCAGCCGACTAGCGGGACTCACAGATACGCAGTATTTT; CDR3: CASSRLAGLTDTQYF
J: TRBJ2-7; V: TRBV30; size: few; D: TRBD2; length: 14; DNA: TGTGCCTGGAGTGTACAGCGGGGCCCCTACGAGCAGTACTTC; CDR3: CAWSVQRGPYEQYF
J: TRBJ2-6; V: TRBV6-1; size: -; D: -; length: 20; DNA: TGTGCCAGCAGTGGAAGCAACTATCTAGGAGGGGGCGCTGGGGCCAACGTCCTGACTTTC; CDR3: CASSGSNYLGGGAGANVLTF
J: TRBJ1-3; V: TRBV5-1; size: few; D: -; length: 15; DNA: TGCGCCAGCAGCTCCGGACGTTCCTCTGGAAACACCATATATTTT; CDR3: CASSSGRSSGNTIYF
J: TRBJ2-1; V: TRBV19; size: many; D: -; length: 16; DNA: TGTGCCAGTAGTATACCCCCCCGGGGCCCGGGGAATGAGCAGTTCTTC; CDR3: CASSIPPRGPGNEQFF
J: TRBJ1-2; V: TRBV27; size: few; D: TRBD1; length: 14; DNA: TGTGCCAGCAGTTTATCAGCAGGGGGCTATGGCTACACCTTC; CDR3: CASSLSAGGYGYTF
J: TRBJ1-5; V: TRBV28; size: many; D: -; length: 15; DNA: TGTGCCAGCAGTTCTGGGGGAGTTAGCAATCAGCCCCAGCATTTT; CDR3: CASSSGGVSNQPQHF
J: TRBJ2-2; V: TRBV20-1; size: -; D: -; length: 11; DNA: TGCAGTGCTAGTACAACCGGGGAGCTGTTTTTT; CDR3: CSASTTGELFF
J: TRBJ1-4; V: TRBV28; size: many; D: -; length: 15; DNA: TGTGCCAGCAGTTTGAGGGGTGGGATTAACGAAAAACTGTTTTTT; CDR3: CASSLRGGINEKLFF
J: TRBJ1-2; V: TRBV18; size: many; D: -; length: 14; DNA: TGTGCCAGCTCAACCATCCCAGCAAACTATGGCTACACCTTC; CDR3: CASSTIPANYGYTF
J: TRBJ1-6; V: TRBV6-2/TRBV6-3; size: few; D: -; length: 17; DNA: TGTGCCAGCAGTTACGAGGGACGGTCGTACTATAATTCACCCCTCCACTTT; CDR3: CASSYEGRSYYNSPLHF
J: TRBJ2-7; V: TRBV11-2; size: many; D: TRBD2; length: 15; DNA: TGTGCCAGCAGCAACCGCGCTAGCGGGGACTACGAGCAGTACTTC; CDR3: CASSNRASGDYEQYF
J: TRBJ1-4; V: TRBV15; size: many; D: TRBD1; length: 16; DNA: TGTGCCACCAGCGCAAACTCCGGGACAGGAGGGGAAAAACTGTTTTTT; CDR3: CATSANSGTGGEKLFF
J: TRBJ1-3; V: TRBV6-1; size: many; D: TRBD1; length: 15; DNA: TGTGCCAGCACCCACACAGGGGCCTCTGGAAACACCATATATTTT; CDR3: CASTHTGASGNTIYF
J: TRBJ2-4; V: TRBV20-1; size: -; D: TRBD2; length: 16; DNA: TGCAGTGCTAGTGGTGGACTAGCGGGTGCCAAAAACATTCAGTACTTC; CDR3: CSASGGLAGAKNIQYF
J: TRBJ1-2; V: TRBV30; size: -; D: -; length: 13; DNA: TGTGCCTGGAGTAGGGCAGGGGTTTCTGGCTACACCTTC; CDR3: CAWSRAGVSGYTF
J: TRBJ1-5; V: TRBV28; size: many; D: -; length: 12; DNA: TGTGCCAGCAGTTTATCATGGTTGGTGGAGCATTTT; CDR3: CASSLSWLVEHF
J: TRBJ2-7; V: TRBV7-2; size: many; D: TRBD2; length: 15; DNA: TGTGCCAGCAGCACTACTAGCGGGATTTACTACGAGCAGTACTTC; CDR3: CASSTTSGIYYEQYF
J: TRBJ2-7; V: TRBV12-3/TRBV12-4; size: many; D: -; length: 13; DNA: TGTGCCAGCAGTTTTGGAAGAGCGAACGAGCAGTACTTC; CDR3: CASSFGRANEQYF
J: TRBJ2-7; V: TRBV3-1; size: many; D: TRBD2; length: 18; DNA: TGTGCCAGCAGCCAAGACGGGACTAGCGGGAGACTTTTCTACGAGCAGTACTTC; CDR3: CASSQDGTSGRLFYEQYF
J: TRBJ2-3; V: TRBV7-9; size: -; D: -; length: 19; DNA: TGTGCCAGCAGCTTTAGGAGGGGGCGCGGTGGGTCGACCTCAGATACGCAGTATTTT; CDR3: CASSFRRGRGGSTSDTQYF
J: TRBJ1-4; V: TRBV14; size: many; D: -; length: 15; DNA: TGTGCCAGCAGCCGATACGGGCCTAGGGATGAAAAACTGTTTTTT; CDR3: CASSRYGPRDEKLFF
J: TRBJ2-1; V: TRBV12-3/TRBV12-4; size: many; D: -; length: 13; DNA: TGTGCCAGCAGTTTAGAGGCATCCGATGAGCAGTTCTTC; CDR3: CASSLEASDEQFF
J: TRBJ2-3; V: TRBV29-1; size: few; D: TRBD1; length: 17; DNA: TGCAGCGTTGAAAAACCCCTCGGGACAGGGATAGGTGATACGCAGTATTTT; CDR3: CSVEKPLGTGIGDTQYF
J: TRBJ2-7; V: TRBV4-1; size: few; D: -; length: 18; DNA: TGCGCCAGCAGCCAAGGCCCCAGGCCAGTCTCAGGGGCCTACGAGCAGTACTTC; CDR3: CASSQGPRPVSGAYEQYF
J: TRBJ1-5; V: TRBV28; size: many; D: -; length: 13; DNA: TGTGCCAGCAGTACGGGACCCCCTCAGCCCCAGCATTTT; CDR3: CASSTGPPQPQHF
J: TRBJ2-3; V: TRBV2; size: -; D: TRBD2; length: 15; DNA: TGTGCCAGCAGTGAAGTTGGCGGGAGTGCAGATACGCAGTGTTTT; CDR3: CASSEVGGSADTQCF
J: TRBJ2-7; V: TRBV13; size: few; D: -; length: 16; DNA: TGTGCCAGCAGCTTAGGCATAGGGGGTCTCTCCTACGAGCAGTACTTC; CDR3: CASSLGIGGLSYEQYF
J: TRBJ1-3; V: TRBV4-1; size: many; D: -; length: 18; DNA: TGCGCCAGCAGCCAAGGTGTCGGGGGGTCCGCTGTTGGAAACACCATATATTTT; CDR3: CASSQGVGGSAVGNTIYF
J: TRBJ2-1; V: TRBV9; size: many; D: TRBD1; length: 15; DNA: TGTGCCAGCAGCGTAGTAGGGGGCATCGACAATGAGCAGTTCTTC; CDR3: CASSVVGGIDNEQFF
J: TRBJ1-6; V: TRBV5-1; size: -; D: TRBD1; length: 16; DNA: TGCGCCAGCAGCATAAACCCGGGACAGGGGAATTCACCCCTCCACTTT; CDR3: CASSINPGQGNSPLHF
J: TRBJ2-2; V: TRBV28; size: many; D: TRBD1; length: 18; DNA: TGTGCCAGCAGCCCCACCTTCCGACAGGGTAAAAGAGCCGGGGAGCTGTTTTTT; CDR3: CASSPTFRQGKRAGELFF
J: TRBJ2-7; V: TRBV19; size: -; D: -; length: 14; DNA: TGTGCCAGTAGTATGAAGTGGCAGGGTGGTGAGCAGTACTTC; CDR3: CASSMKWQGGEQYF
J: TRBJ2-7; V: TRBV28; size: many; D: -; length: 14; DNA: TGTGCCAGCAGATTACAGTCAGCCCCATACGAGCAGTACTTC; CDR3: CASRLQSAPYEQYF
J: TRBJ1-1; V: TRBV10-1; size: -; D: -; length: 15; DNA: TGCGCCAGCAGCCCTAGACAGGCCGGGAGCACTGAAGCTTTCTTT; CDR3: CASSPRQAGSTEAFF
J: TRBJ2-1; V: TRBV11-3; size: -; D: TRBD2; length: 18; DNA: TGTGCCAGCAGCCTCGAAGGTGGGACTAGCGGGAGTGGCCATGAGCAGTTCTTC; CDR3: CASSLEGGTSGSGHEQFF
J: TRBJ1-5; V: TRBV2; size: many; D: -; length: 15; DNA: TGTGCCAGCAGTGAAGCCGGGGGGCGAAATCAGCCCCAGCATTTT; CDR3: CASSEAGGRNQPQHF
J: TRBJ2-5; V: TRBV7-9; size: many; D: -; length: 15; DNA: TGTGCCAGCAGCTCGTTACAGGGTCCGTCAGAGACCCAGTACTTC; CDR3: CASSSLQGPSETQYF
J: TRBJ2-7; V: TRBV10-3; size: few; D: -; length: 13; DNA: TGTGCCACCGGGACCCCCCTTCGCTACGAGCAGTACTTC; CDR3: CATGTPLRYEQYF
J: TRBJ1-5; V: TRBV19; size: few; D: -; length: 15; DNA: TGTGCCAGTACCGCAGGGCGGGGAAGCAATCAGCCCCAGCATTTT; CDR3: CASTAGRGSNQPQHF